This TCR beta chain was captured in a study of CD8 T cells in Susac syndrome. Reverse transcription of roughly 0.45 to 1 ug RNA was performed with random hexamers. The method of amplification for TCR beta CDR3 was immunoSEQ multiplex PCR, covering 54 Vbeta and 13 Jbeta. TCRdb re-derived calls from the immunoSEQ multiplex PCR reads in MiXCR, one entry per CDR3 protein. The data contain hundreds of thousands of distinct CDR3 sequences, approximately 89% of them singletons. Germline CDR1 and CDR2: SEHNR and FQNEAQ (reference sequence). Trimming removed 0 bases at V and 4 bases at J, with 15 bases between. CDR3 length equals 16 residues. In blood CD8+ and CD4+ T cells, TCR beta underwent sequencing. The multiple sclerosis controls were treatment-naive patients affected by stable or active relapsing-remitting disease. Negative isolation was applied to CD8+ and CD4+ T cells, and FACS enrichment was applied to TEMRA cells.

The sequence was collected from a human donor with multiple sclerosis. The specimen sequenced was CD8+ T cells from PBMCs. The rearrangement joins TRBV7-9 to TRBJ2-5; TRBD2 might be the D (6 bases). CDR3 bases: TGTGCCAGCAGCTTAGCGGGACCAGGAGGGCCAGAGACCCAGTACTTC. Protein: CASSLAGPGGPETQYF. Drawing the rest from reference TRBV7-9 and TRBJ2-5, the complete variable domain is DTGVSQNPRHKITKRGQNVTFRCDPISEHNRLYWYRQTLGQGPEFLTYFQNEAQLEKSRLLSDRFSAERPKGSFSTLEIQRTEQGDSAMYLCASSLAGPGGPETQYFGPGTRLLVL.